This T cell receptor (beta chain) was identified in a study of tumor-infiltrating lymphocytes in primary liver carcinoma. This CDR3 spans 15 amino acids. Germline-derived CDR1 and CDR2 are SGHAT and FQNNGV. A remark on this clonotype: One end of the junction does not line up with germline, which may come from a read error.

From unsorted bulk tissue weighing roughly 17-34 mg, DNA and RNA were co-extracted. cDNA specific to TCR beta was made from 450 to 650 ng of total RNA, with a constant-region primer employed for priming. Three nested multiplex PCR rounds of slightly modified ARM-PCR generated TCR beta libraries. In the first two PCR rounds, TRBV1-TRBV30 forward primers were paired with a C-beta reverse primer, and each round lasted roughly 10 cycles. TCRdb called the multiplex PCR reads again in MiXCR, with one record for every CDR3 protein. The profile covers 40,000 to 60,000 distinct CDR3 sequences, with over 65% appearing a single time and less than 35% taken by the ten largest.

The origin of this receptor is a middle-aged man with primary liver carcinoma and hepatitis B virus infection. The V call is TRBV11-2, the J call TRBJ2-7; D might be TRBD2 (5 bases). Sample: liver tumor tissue from sampling region 5. Subset reported: tumor region T5, tumor centre. CDR3 nucleotide sequence: TGTGTCAGCAGCCTCGGTTGGACTCTACCCTACGAGCAGTACTTC. This sequence encodes CVSSLGWTLPYEQYF.